This section outlines one TCR beta chain sequence together with its context. The CDR3 totals 14 residues. Germline V gene data show CDR1 as LNHDA and CDR2 as SQIVND (reference sequence). The V gene end was trimmed by 5 bases and the J gene end by 4 bases; junction bases not matched to a gene: 3. The sample belongs to a study of blood T cell repertoires in COVID-19. Study-wide background: T cells, B-cell-depleted T cells, or PBMCs supplied cDNA or gDNA.

Repertoires were generated with immunoSEQ multiplex PCR, while TCRdb's copy carries only in-frame clones and drops some. The table shows tens of thousands of clones, with approximately 86% occurring only once. The sequence was collected from a man between 50 and 59 years old with active COVID-19. This chain links TRBV19 with TRBJ2-5; 11 nucleotides line up with TRBD1. Sequenced sample: peripheral blood. As DNA, the CDR3 is TGTGCCAGTAGTGGGGGGACAGGGGGAGAGACCCAGTACTTC. It translates to CASSGGTGGETQYF.